This TCR beta chain was identified during a study of chemoradiotherapy in HPV16-positive cancers. Across the study: A couple of HPV16-positive patients' cells yielded candidate HPV-specific clones and common motifs. Study-level points and caveats: Better recurrence-free survival went with HPV-responsive T-cell expansion in HPV16-positive patients.

About this clone: Its specificity is not known.

Sequencing used immunoSEQ multiplex PCR; TCRdb keeps in-frame clones, though not all of them. The sample yields 50,000 to 55,000 clones, more than 75% seen once. This CDR3 has 17 residues. From germline, CDR1 is MGHDK and CDR2 SYGVNS. V was shortened by 3 bases and J by 6 bases, with 20 bases between the two germline ends. The V gene is TRBV25-1, the J gene TRBJ2-2, with D perhaps TRBD1 (7 bases). The receptor was isolated from a human donor with HPV-associated anogenital cancer. The material was blood, obtained from a patient who underwent chemoradiotherapy. CDR3 protein: CASSDSKRQGGAGELFF. DNA of the CDR3: TGTGCCAGCAGTGATTCTAAGCGCCAGGGGGGAGCCGGGGAGCTGTTTTTT.